The T cell receptor beta chain under discussion was sequenced for a study of T cell repertoires in cytomegalovirus infection. Study as a whole: Based on public TCR beta signatures, there were indications of CMV infection and of a matching HLA type.

Study conclusions and caveats: Ex vivo responses were dominated by HLA-C-restricted CMV-specific TCR beta clonotypes.

TCRdb re-analysed the reads in MiXCR, keeping a single row per CDR3 protein. The sample has 110,000 or so distinct CDR3 sequences; around 31% are singletons. With respect to this clonotype: Its antigen is as yet unknown.

This CDR3 has 15 residues. The germline CDR1 and CDR2 sequences are ENHRY and SYGVKD. Trimming removed 5 bases from V and 2 bases from J; junction bases left unmatched: 3. The clonotype originates from a human donor in good health (CMV status not recorded). Some clones in this sample may be carry-over from other donors' samples. Sequenced here: CD8+ T cells from cultured PBMCs, sampled from culture after CMV antigen stimulation. The V gene is TRBV10-3, the J gene TRBJ1-5, with TRBD1 matching over 10 bases. CDR3 amino acids: CAISNGTGGNQPQHF. Here the CDR3 DNA reads TGTGCCATCAGTAATGGGACAGGGGGCAATCAGCCCCAGCATTTT.